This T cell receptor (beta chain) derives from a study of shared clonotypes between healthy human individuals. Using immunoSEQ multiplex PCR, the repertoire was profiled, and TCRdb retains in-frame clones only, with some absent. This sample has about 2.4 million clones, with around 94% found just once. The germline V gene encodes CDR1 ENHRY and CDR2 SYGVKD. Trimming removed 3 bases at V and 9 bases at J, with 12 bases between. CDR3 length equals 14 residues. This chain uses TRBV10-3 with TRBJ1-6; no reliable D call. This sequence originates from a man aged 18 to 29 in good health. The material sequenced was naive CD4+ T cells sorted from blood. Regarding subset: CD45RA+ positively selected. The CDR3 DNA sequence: TGTGCCATCAGTGACGGGGTATTGAGTTCACCCCTCCACTTT. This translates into CAISDGVLSSPLHF.